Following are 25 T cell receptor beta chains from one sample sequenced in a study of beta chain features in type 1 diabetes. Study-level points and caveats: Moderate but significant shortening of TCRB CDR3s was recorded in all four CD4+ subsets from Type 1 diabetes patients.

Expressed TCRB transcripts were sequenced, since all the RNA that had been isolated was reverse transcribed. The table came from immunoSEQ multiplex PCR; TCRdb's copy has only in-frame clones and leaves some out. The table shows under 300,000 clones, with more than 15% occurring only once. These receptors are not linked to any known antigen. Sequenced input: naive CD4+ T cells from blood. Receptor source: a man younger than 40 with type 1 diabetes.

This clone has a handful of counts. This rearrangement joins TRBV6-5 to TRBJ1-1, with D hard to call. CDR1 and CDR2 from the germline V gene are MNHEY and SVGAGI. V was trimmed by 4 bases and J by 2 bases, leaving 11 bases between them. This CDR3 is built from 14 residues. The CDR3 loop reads CASSWTPRNTEAFF. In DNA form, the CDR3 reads TGTGCCAGCAGTTGGACTCCGCGCAACACTGAAGCTTTCTTT.

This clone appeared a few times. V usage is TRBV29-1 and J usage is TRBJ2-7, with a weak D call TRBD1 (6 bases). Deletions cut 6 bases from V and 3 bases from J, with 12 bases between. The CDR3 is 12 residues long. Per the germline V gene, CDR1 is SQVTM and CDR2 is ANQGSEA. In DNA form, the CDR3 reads TGCAGCGTGGCCGTCAGGGGCTACGAGCAGTACTTC. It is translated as CSVAVRGYEQYF.

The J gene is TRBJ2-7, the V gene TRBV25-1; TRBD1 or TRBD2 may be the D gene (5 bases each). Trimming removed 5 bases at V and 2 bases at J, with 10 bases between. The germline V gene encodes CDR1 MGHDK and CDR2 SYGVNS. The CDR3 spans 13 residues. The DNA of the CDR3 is TGTGCCAGCAGTCGGGGCAGCACCTACGAGCAGTACTTC. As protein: CASSRGSTYEQYF.

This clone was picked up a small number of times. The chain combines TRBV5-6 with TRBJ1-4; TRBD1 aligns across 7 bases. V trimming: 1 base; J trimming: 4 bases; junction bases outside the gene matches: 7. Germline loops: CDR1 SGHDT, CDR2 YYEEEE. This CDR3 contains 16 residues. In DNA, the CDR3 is TGTGCCAGCAGCTTGTTGGTGGGACAGAGTAATGAAAAACTGTTTTTT. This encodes CASSLLVGQSNEKLFF.

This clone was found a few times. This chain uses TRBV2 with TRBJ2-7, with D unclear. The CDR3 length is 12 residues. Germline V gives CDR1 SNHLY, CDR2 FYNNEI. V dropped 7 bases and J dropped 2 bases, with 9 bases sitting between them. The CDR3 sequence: CASTDRPYEQYF. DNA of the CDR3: TGTGCCAGCACAGATAGACCCTACGAGCAGTACTTC.

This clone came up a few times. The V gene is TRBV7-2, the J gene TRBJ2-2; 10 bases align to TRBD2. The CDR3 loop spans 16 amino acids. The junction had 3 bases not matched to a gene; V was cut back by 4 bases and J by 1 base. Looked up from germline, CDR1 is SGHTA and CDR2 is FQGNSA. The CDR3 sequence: CASSSTSGLNTGELFF. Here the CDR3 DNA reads TGTGCCAGCAGCTCGACTAGCGGGCTGAACACCGGGGAGCTGTTTTTT.

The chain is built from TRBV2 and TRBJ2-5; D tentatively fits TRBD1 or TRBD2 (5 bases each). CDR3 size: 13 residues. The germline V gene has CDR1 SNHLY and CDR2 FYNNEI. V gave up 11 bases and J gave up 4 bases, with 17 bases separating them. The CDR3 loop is CAGTGWGRETQYF. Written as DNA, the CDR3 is TGTGCCGGGACGGGTTGGGGCCGAGAGACCCAGTACTTC. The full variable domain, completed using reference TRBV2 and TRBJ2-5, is EPEVTQTPSHQVTQMGQEVILRCVPISNHLYFYWYRQILGQKVEFLVSFYNNEISEKSEIFDDQFSVERPDGSNFTLKIRSTKLEDSAMYFCAGTGWGRETQYFGPGTRLLVL.

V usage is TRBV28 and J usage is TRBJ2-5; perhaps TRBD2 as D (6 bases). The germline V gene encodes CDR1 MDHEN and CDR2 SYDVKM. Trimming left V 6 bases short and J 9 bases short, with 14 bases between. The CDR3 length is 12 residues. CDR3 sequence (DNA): TGTGCCAGCAGAAGCATACGGGACTCCCAGTACTTC. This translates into CASRSIRDSQYF. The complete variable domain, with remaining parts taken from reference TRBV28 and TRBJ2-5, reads DVKVTQSSRYLVKRTGEKVFLECVQDMDHENMFWYRQDPGLGLRLIYFSYDVKMKEKGDIPEGYSVSREKKERFSLILESASTNQTSMYLCASRSIRDSQYFGPGTRLLVL.

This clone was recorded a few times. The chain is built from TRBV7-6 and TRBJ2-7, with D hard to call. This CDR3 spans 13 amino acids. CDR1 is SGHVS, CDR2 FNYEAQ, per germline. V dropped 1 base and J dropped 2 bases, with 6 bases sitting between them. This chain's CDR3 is CASSLGSTYEQYF. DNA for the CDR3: TGTGCCAGCAGCTTAGGTTCAACCTACGAGCAGTACTTC.

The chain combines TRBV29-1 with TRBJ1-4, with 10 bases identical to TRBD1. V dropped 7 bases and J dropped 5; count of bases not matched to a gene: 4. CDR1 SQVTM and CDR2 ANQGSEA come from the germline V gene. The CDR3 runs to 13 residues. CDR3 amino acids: CSADRGRNEKLFF. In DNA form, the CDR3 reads TGCAGCGCCGACAGGGGGCGGAATGAAAAACTGTTTTTT.

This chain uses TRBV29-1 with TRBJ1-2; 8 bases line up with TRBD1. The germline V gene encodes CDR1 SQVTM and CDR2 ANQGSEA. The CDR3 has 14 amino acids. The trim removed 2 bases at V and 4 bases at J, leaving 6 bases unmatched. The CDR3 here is CSVEPRQGAYGYTF. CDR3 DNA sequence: TGCAGCGTTGAACCTAGGCAGGGGGCCTATGGCTACACCTTC.

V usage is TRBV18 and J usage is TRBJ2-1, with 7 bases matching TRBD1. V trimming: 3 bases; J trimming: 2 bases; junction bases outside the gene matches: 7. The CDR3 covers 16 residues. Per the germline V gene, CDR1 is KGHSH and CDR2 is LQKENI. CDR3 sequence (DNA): TGTGCCAGCTCACCTGGACAGGTACTAACCTACAATGAGCAGTTCTTC. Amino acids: CASSPGQVLTYNEQFF.

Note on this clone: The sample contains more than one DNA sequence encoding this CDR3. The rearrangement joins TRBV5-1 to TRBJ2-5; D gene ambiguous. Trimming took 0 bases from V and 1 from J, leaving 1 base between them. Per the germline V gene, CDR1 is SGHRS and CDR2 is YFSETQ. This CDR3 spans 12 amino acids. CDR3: CASSLGQETQYF. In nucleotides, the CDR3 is TGCGCCAGCAGCTTGGGCCAAGAGACCCAGTACTTC.

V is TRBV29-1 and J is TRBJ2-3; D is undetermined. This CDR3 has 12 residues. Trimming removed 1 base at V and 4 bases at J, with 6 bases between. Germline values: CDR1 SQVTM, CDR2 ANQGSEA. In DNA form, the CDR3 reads TGCAGCGTTGAAGTTGAGCCAGATACGCAGTATTTT. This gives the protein CSVEVEPDTQYF.

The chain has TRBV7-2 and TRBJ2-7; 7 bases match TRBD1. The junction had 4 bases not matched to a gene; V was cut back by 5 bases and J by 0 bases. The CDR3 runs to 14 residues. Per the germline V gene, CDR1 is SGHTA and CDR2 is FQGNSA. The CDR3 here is CASSTDRYSYEQYF. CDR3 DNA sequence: TGTGCCAGCAGCACGGACAGGTACTCCTACGAGCAGTACTTC.

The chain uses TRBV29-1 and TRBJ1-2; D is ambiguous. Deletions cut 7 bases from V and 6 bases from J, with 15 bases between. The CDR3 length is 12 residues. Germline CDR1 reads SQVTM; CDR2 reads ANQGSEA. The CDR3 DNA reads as TGCAGCGCACCCGTACGAGGCGATGGCTACACCTTC. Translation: CSAPVRGDGYTF.

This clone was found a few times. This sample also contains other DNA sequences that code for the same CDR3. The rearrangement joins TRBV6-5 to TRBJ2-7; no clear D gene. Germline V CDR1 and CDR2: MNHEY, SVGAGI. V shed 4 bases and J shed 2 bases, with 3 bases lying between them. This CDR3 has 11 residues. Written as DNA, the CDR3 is TGTGCCAGCAGTTCGCCCTACGAGCAGTACTTC. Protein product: CASSSPYEQYF.

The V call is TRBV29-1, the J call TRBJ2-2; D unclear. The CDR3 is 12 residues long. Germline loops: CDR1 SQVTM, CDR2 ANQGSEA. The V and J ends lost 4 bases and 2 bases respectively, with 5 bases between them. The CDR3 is CSVGSNTGELFF. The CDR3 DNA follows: TGCAGCGTTGGTTCAAACACCGGGGAGCTGTTTTTT.

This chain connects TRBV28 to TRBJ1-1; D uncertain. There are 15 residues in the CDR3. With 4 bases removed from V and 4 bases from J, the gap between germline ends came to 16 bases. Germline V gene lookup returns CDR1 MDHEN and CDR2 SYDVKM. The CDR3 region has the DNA TGTGCCAGCAGTTCCGGAACAGCCGATACCACTGAAGCTTTCTTT. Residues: CASSSGTADTTEAFF. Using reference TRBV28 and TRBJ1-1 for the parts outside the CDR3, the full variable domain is DVKVTQSSRYLVKRTGEKVFLECVQDMDHENMFWYRQDPGLGLRLIYFSYDVKMKEKGDIPEGYSVSREKKERFSLILESASTNQTSMYLCASSSGTADTTEAFFGQGTRLTVV.

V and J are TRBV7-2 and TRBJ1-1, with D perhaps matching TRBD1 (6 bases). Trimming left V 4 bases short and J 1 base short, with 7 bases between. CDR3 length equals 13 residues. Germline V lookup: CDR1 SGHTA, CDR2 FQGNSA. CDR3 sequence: CASSSGQNTEAFF. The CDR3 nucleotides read TGTGCCAGCAGCTCGGGACAGAACACTGAAGCTTTCTTT.

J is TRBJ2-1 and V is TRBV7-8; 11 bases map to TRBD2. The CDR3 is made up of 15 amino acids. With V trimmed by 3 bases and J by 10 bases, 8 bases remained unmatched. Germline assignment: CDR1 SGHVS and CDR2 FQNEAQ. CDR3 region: CASSFRLAGGREQFF. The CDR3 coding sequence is TGTGCCAGCAGCTTCAGGCTAGCGGGAGGAAGGGAGCAGTTCTTC.

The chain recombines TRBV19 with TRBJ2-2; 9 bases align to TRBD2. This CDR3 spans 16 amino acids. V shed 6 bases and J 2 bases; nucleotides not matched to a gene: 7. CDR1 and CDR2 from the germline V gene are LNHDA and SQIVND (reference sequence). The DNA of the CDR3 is TGTGCCAGTAGGACCTTAGCGGGAGCCAACACCGGGGAGCTGTTTTTT. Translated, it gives CASRTLAGANTGELFF. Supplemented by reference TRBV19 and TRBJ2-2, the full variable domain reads DGGITQSPKYLFRKEGQNVTLSCEQNLNHDAMYWYRQDPGQGLRLIYYSQIVNDFQKGDIAEGYSVSREKKESFPLTVTSAQKNPTAFYLCASRTLAGANTGELFFGEGSRLTVL.

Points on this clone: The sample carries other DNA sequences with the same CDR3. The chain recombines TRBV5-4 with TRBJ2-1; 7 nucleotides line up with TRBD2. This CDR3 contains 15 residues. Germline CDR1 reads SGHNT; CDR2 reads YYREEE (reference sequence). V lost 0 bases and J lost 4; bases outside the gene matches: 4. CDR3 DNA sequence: TGTGCCAGCAGCTTGGCTAGCGGTTCGTACAATGAGCAGTTCTTC. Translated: CASSLASGSYNEQFF.

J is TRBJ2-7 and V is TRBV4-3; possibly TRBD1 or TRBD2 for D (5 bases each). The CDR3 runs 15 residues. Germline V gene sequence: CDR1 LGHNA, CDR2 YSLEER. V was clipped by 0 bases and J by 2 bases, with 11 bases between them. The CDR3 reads CASSQDGTDTYEQYF. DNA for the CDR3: TGCGCCAGCAGCCAAGACGGGACCGACACCTACGAGCAGTACTTC.

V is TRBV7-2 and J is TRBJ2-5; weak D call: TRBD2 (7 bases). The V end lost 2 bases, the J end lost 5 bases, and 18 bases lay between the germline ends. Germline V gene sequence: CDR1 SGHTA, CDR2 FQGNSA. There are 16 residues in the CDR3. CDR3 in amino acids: CASSLRAGARLETQYF. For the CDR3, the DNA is TGTGCCAGCAGCTTACGGGCGGGGGCGCGGCTGGAGACCCAGTACTTC. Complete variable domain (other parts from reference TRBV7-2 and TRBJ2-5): GAGVSQSPSNKVTEKGKDVELRCDPISGHTALYWYRQSLGQGLEFLIYFQGNSAPDKSGLPSDRFSAERTGGSVSTLTIQRTQQEDSAVYLCASSLRAGARLETQYFGPGTRLLVL.